This entry lists 17 T cell receptor beta chains sequenced from one sample in a study of response to subunit inactivated influenza vaccine. A single record per CDR3 protein comes from TCRdb applying MiXCR to the RT-PCR reads. The sample consists of more than 500,000 distinct CDR3 sequences, 11% of them appearing once. A further study also used this sample, focusing on T cells expressing NK-cell markers. Per that study: UMIs accompanied the 5'RACE template switching by which TCR beta cDNA was made.

The sample here was PBMCs from blood, taken on the day of vaccination. The source is a man over 45 who received an inactivated influenza vaccine.

At least ten counts were recorded for this clonotype. J is TRBJ2-2 and V is TRBV25-1; TRBD2 aligns across 8 bases. The CDR3 length is 19 residues. The V gene's germline CDR1 is MGHDK and CDR2 SYGVNS. V was pared by 0 bases and J by 4 bases, with 13 bases of the junction left unmatched. The CDR3 loop reads CASSEYYTLSSGFTGELFF. The CDR3 DNA sequence: TGTGCCAGCAGTGAATACTATACCCTCTCTAGCGGGTTCACCGGGGAGCTGTTTTTT.

The V gene is TRBV30, the J gene TRBJ2-7; D not certain. The CDR3 extends over 12 amino acids. Germline lookup yields CDR1 GTSNPN and CDR2 SVGIG (reference sequence). Trimming removed 2 bases from V and 8 bases from J, with 13 bases in between. The CDR3 DNA reads as TGTGCCTGGAGTCCGACATCGCCCAAGCAGTACTTC. Amino acid sequence: CAWSPTSPKQYF.

This clonotype appeared a few times. The chain recombines TRBV19 with TRBJ2-7; 9 bases agree with TRBD1. This CDR3 region has 13 residues. Germline V lookup: CDR1 LNHDA, CDR2 SQIVND (reference sequence). With V trimmed by 5 bases and J by 6 bases, 5 bases remained unmatched. The CDR3 loop is CASSSDRGSEQYF. CDR3 nucleotides: TGTGCCAGTAGTTCTGACAGGGGGAGCGAGCAGTACTTC.

Turning to this clonotype: The junction differs from germline at one of its ends, possibly a read error. The J gene is TRBJ2-1, the V gene TRBV27; D call uncertain. Germline lookup yields CDR1 MNHEY and CDR2 SMNVEV (reference sequence). The CDR3 totals 15 residues. This CDR3 reads CASSFYSSSYNEQLF. The CDR3 coding sequence is TGTGCCAGCAGTTTCTACTCCAGCTCCTACAATGAGCAGCTCTTC.

About this clonotype: A single base separates this from a much larger clone, so it may be a read error. The chain employs TRBV6-6 and TRBJ2-3; no firm D call. The CDR3 is 11 residues long. Germline loops: CDR1 MNHNY, CDR2 SVGAGI (reference sequence). V lost 6 bases, J lost 6 bases, and 7 bases lay in between. CDR3 in DNA: TGTGCCAGCAGCCCCGACGATACGCAGTATTTT. Translation: CASSPDDTQYF.

This clonotype was observed a few times. The CDR3 DNA follows: TGCAGTGCTAGAGCGGGACTAGCGGGGGAGGGGCAGTTCTTC. It yields the protein CSARAGLAGEGQFF. The chain recombines TRBV20-1 with TRBJ2-1, with 14 bases aligning to TRBD2. The CDR3 runs to 14 residues. V was pared by 1 base and J by 12 bases, with 5 bases of the junction left unmatched. CDR1 and CDR2 from the germline V gene are DFQATT and SNEGSKA (reference sequence).

This clonotype appeared many times. This chain connects TRBV7-2 to TRBJ1-1; D unclear. Per germline, CDR1 SGHTA and CDR2 FQGNSA. The CDR3 length is 16 residues. V was cut by 6 bases and J by 1 base, with 18 bases left in between. The CDR3 region has the DNA TGTGCCAGCAGTGTTAACGGTCGGGGAGGGAACACTGAAGCTTTCTTT. Translation gives CASSVNGRGGNTEAFF.

This clonotype was recorded a few times. The rearrangement links TRBV6-2 or TRBV6-3 to TRBJ1-2; D is uncertain. Germline V gene lookup returns CDR1 MNHEY and CDR2 SVGEGT. This CDR3 region has 14 residues. The V and J ends lost 1 base and 4 bases respectively, with 10 bases between them. CDR3 DNA: TGTGCCAGCAGTTACTTGGCCCCAGGCTATGGCTACACCTTC. This encodes CASSYLAPGYGYTF.

The V call is TRBV7-2, the J call TRBJ2-5, with D possibly being TRBD2 (6 bases). V lost 3 bases and J lost 2, with 10 bases in between. The CDR3 is 14 amino acids. Germline V gives CDR1 SGHTA, CDR2 FQGNSA. CDR3 sequence: CASSFQSGQETQYF. Written as DNA, the CDR3 is TGTGCCAGCAGCTTTCAGAGCGGGCAAGAGACCCAGTACTTC.

In nucleotides, the CDR3 is TGTGCCACCAGGAGGGGGCTTGAGGATGAGCAGTTCTTC. Protein product: CATRRGLEDEQFF. This rearrangement joins TRBV24-1 to TRBJ2-1, with 7 bases matching TRBD1. Germline trimming cut 7 bases from V and 8 bases from J; bases unmatched to any gene: 7. Germline loops: CDR1 KGHDR, CDR2 SFDVKD. The CDR3 covers 13 residues.

This clonotype was seen a few times. The gene calls are TRBV11-2 and TRBJ2-1, with 7 bases fitting TRBD1. CDR1 and CDR2 (germline): SGHAT, FQNNGV. CDR3 length equals 15 residues. V was pared by 1 base and J by 5 bases, with 5 bases of the junction left unmatched. In DNA form, the CDR3 reads TGTGCCAGCAGCTTAGGGCCGGGACAGAACAATGAGCAGTTCTTC. It yields the protein CASSLGPGQNNEQFF.

The CDR3 here is CASSLAPGPGTEQYF. Written as DNA, the CDR3 is TGTGCCAGCAGCTTAGCGCCTGGTCCCGGGACCGAGCAGTACTTC. The chain is built from TRBV7-9 and TRBJ2-7; D tentatively fits TRBD1 or TRBD2 (5 bases each). The CDR3 consists of 15 residues. V lost 0 bases and J 6 bases, leaving 15 bases between the germline ends. CDR1 is SEHNR and CDR2 is FQNEAQ in the germline V gene (reference sequence).

This clonotype has more than one count but fewer than ten. The chain has TRBV30 and TRBJ2-1; 7 nucleotides line up with TRBD2. The CDR3 loop spans 13 amino acids. Trimming took 8 bases from V and 0 from J; bases not matched to a gene: 4. Germline V gene lookup returns CDR1 GTSNPN and CDR2 SVGIG (reference sequence). The CDR3 sequence is CALSGISYNEQFF. Here the CDR3 DNA reads TGTGCCCTCAGCGGGATCTCCTACAATGAGCAGTTCTTC.

V usage is TRBV20-1 and J usage is TRBJ2-5; tentatively, D is TRBD2 (6 bases). Trimming removed 0 bases from V and 4 bases from J, with 12 bases in between. The CDR3 contains 14 residues. Germline-derived CDR1 and CDR2 are DFQATT and SNEGSKA (reference sequence). CDR3: CSARDLARGETQYF. The CDR3 DNA reads as TGCAGTGCTAGAGATCTAGCGAGAGGAGAGACCCAGTACTTC.

CDR3 in DNA: TGCGCCAGCAGCTTGGAGGTGCCAGGGAGCACAGATACGCAGTATTTT. Amino acids: CASSLEVPGSTDTQYF. The chain employs TRBV5-1 and TRBJ2-3; maybe TRBD1 (5 bases). Looked up from germline, CDR1 is SGHRS and CDR2 is YFSETQ. The CDR3 is 16 residues long. The V end lost 0 bases, the J end lost 0 bases, and 11 bases lay between the germline ends.

This clonotype appeared a few times. CDR3 sequence (DNA): TGTGCCAGCAGTTTTTATTCCGGACCGACGGTGATTCGGGAGCAGTACTTC. Translation: CASSFYSGPTVIREQYF. The V gene is TRBV28, the J gene TRBJ2-7; D is unresolved. Trimming took 3 bases from V and 7 from J, leaving 25 bases between them. The CDR3 is made up of 17 amino acids. CDR1 is MDHEN, CDR2 SYDVKM, per germline.

Ten or more counts support this clonotype. This rearrangement joins TRBV20-1 to TRBJ2-5; 10 bases are shared with TRBD2. This CDR3 has 13 residues. Germline values: CDR1 DFQATT, CDR2 SNEGSKA (reference sequence). Trimming took 3 bases from V and 3 from J; bases not matched to a gene: 1. The CDR3 loop reads CSASLAGEETQYF. CDR3 sequence (DNA): TGCAGTGCTAGCCTAGCGGGGGAAGAGACCCAGTACTTC.